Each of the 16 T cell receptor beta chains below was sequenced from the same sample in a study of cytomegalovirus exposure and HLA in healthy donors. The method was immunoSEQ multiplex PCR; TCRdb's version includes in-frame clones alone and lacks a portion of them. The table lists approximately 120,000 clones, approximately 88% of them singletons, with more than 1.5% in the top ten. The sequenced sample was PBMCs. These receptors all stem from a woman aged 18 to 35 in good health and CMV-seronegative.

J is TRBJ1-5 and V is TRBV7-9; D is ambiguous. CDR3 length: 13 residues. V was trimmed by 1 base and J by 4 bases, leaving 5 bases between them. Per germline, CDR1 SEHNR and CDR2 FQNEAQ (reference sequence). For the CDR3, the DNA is TGTGCCAGCAGCTTAGGCAGAAATCAGCCCCAGCATTTT. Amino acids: CASSLGRNQPQHF.

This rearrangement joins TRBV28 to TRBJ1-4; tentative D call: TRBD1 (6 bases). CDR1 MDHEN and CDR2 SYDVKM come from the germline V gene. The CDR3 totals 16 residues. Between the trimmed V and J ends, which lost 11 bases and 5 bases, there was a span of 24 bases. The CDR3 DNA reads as TGTGCCGGAAGGAAAAAGCCGGGACACAGAAATGAAAAACTGTTTTTT. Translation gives CAGRKKPGHRNEKLFF. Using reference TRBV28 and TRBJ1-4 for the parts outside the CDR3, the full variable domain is DVKVTQSSRYLVKRTGEKVFLECVQDMDHENMFWYRQDPGLGLRLIYFSYDVKMKEKGDIPEGYSVSREKKERFSLILESASTNQTSMYLCAGRKKPGHRNEKLFFGSGTQLSVL.

Here the CDR3 DNA reads TGTGCCAGCAGTGAAAATCAGGGGCTTCCCTATGGCTACACCTTC. This codes for CASSENQGLPYGYTF. The V call is TRBV28, the J call TRBJ1-2, with D perhaps TRBD1 (6 bases). The CDR3 consists of 15 residues. Trimming left V 5 bases short and J 4 bases short, with 17 bases between. The germline gives CDR1 MDHEN, CDR2 SYDVKM.

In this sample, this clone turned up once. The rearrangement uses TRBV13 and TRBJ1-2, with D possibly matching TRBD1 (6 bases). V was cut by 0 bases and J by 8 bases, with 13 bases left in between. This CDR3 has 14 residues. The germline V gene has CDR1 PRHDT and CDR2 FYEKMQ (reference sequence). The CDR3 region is CASSLGPPTGGYTF. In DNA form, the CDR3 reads TGTGCCAGCAGCTTAGGCCCTCCGACAGGCGGCTACACCTTC.

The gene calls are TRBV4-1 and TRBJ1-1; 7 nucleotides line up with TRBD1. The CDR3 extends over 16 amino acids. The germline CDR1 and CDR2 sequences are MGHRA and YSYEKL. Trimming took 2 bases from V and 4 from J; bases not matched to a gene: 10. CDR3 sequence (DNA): TGCGCCAGCAGCCAACTCCTCACAGGGGCGGGCACTGAAGCTTTCTTT. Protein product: CASSQLLTGAGTEAFF.

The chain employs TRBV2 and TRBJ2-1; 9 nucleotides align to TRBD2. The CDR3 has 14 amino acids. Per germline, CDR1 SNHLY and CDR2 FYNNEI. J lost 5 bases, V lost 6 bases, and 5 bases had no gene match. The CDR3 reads CASRQRTSDNEQFF. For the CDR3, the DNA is TGTGCCAGCAGGCAGAGGACTAGCGACAATGAGCAGTTCTTC.

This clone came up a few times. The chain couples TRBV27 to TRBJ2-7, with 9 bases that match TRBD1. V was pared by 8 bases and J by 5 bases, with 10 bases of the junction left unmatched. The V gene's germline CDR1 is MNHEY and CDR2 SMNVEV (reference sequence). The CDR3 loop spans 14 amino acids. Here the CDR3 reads CASSSGTGSDEQYF. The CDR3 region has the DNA TGTGCCAGCTCCTCCGGGACAGGGAGCGACGAGCAGTACTTC.

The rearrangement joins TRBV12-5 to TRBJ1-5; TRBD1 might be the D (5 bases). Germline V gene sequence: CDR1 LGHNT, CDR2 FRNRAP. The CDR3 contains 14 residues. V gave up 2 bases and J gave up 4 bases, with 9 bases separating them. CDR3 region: CASGLTGDNQPQHF. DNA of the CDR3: TGTGCTAGTGGTTTGACAGGAGATAATCAGCCCCAGCATTTT.

CDR3 amino acids: CASSPTLDSRTEAFF. The CDR3 nucleotides are TGTGCCAGCTCACCCACCCTCGACTCGCGCACTGAAGCTTTCTTT. The chain links TRBV18 to TRBJ1-1; D ambiguous. Germline lookup yields CDR1 KGHSH and CDR2 LQKENI. V lost 3 bases, J lost 4 bases, and 15 bases lay in between. The CDR3 covers 15 residues.

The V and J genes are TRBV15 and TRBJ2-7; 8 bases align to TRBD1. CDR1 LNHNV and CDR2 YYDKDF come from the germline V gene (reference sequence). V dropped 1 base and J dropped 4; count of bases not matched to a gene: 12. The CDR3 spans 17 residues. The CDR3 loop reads CATSRGSPDRVRYEQYF. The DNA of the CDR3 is TGTGCCACCAGCAGAGGGTCCCCGGACAGGGTAAGGTACGAGCAGTACTTC.

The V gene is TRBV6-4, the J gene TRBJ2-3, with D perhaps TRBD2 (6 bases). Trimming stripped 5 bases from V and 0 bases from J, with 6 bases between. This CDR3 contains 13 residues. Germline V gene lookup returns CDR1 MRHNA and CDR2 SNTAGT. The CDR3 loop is CASSSGSTDTQYF. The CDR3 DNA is TGTGCCAGCAGTAGCGGGAGCACAGATACGCAGTATTTT.

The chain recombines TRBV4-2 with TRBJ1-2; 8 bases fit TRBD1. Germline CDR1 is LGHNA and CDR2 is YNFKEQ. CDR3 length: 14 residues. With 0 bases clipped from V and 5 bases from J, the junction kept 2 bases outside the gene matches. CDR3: CASSQDRGQYGYTF. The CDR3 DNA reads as TGTGCCAGCAGCCAAGACAGGGGGCAGTATGGCTACACCTTC.

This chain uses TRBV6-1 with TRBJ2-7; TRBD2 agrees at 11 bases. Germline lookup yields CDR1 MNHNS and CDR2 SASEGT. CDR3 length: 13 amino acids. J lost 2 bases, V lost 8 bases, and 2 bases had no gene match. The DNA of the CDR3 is TGTGCCAGCGAGACTAGCGGGACCTACGAGCAGTACTTC. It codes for CASETSGTYEQYF.

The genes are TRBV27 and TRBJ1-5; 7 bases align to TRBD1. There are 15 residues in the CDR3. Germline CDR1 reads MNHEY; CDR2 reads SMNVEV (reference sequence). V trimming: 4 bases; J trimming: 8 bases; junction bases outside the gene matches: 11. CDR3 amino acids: CASSSSQGGREPQHF. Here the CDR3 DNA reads TGTGCCAGCAGTTCCTCACAAGGGGGCAGGGAGCCCCAGCATTTT.

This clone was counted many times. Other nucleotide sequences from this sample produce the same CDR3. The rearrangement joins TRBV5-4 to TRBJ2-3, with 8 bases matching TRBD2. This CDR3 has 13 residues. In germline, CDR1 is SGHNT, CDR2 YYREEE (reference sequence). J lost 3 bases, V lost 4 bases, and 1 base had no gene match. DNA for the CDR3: TGTGCCAGCAGCCCTAGCGGGACAGATACGCAGTATTTT. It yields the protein CASSPSGTDTQYF.

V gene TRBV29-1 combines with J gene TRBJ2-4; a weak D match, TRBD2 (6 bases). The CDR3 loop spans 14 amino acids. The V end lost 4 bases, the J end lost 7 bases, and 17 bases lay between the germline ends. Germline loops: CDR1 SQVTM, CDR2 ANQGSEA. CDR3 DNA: TGCAGCGTTGTAGCCCGAGGAGGGGCGAACATTCAGTACTTC. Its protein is CSVVARGGANIQYF. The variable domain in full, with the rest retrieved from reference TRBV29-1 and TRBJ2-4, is SAVISQKPSRDICQRGTSLTIQCQVDSQVTMMFWYRQQPGQSLTLIATANQGSEATYESGFVIDKFPISRPNLTFSTLTVSNMSPEDSSIYLCSVVARGGANIQYFGAGTRLSVL.